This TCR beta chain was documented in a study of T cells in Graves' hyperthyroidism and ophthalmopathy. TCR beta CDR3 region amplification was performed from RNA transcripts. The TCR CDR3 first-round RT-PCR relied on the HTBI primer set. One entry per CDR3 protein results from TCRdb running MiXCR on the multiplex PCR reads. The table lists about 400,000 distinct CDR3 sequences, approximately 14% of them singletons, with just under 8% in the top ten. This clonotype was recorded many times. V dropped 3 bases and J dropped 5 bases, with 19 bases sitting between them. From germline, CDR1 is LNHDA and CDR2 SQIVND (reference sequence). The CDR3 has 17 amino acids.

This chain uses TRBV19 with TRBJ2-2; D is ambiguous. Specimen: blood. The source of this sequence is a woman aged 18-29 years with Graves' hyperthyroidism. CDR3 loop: CASSMAIASDTTGELFF. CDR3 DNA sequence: TGTGCCAGTAGTATGGCCATAGCCTCCGACACAACCGGGGAGCTGTTTTTT.